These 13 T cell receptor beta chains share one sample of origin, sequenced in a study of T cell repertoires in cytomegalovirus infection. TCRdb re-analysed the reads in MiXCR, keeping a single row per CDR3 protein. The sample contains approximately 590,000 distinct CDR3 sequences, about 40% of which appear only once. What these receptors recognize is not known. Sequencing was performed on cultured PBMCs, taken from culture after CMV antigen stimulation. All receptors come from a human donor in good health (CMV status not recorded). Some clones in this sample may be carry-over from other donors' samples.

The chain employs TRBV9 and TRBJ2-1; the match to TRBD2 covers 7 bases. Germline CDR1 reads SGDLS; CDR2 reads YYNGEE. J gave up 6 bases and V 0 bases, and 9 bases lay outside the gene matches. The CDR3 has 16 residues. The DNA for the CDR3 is TGTGCCAGCAGCGTAGACAAAGCGGGATGGCGCAATGAGCAGTTCTTC. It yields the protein CASSVDKAGWRNEQFF.

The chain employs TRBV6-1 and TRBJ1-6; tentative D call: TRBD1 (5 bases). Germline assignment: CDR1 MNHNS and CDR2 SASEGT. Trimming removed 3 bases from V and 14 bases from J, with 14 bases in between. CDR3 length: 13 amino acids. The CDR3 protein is CASSDRARGSLHF. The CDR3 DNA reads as TGTGCCAGCAGTGACAGGGCCCGGGGATCCCTCCACTTT.

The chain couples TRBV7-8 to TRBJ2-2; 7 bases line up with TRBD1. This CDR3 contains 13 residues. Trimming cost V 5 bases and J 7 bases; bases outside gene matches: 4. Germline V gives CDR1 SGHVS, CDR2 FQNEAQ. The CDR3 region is CASSDRVGGELFF. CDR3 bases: TGTGCCAGCAGCGACAGGGTTGGCGGGGAGCTGTTTTTT.

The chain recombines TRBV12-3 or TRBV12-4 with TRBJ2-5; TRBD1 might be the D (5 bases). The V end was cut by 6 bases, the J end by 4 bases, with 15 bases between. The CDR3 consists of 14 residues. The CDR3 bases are TGTGCCAGCAGCCAACAGGCCCCTAGAGAGACCCAGTACTTC. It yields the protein CASSQQAPRETQYF.

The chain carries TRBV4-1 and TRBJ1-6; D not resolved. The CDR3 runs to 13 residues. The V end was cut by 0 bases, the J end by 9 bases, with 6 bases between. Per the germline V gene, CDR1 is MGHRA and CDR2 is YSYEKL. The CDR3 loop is CASSQESTSPLHF. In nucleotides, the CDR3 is TGCGCCAGCAGCCAAGAAAGCACTTCACCCCTCCACTTT.

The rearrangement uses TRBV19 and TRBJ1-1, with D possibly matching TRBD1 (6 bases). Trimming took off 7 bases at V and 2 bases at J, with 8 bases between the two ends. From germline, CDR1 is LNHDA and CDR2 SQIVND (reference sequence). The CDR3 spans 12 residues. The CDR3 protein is CASIQGNTEAFF. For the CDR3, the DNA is TGTGCCAGTATACAGGGCAACACTGAAGCTTTCTTT.

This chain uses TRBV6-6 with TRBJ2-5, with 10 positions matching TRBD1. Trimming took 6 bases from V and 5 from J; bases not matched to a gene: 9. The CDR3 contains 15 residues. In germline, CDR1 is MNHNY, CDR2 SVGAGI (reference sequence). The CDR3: CASRRQGAGMETQYF. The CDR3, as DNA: TGTGCCAGCAGACGACAGGGGGCGGGCATGGAGACCCAGTACTTC.

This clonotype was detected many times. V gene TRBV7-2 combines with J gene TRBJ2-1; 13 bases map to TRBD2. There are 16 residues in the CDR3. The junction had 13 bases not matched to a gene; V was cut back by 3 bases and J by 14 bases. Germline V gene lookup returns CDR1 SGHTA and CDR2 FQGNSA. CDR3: CASSLGRLAGGPGEFF. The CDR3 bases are TGTGCCAGCAGCTTGGGCCGACTAGCGGGAGGTCCAGGGGAGTTCTTC. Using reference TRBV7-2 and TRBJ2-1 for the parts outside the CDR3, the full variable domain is GAGVSQSPSNKVTEKGKDVELRCDPISGHTALYWYRQSLGQGLEFLIYFQGNSAPDKSGLPSDRFSAERTGGSVSTLTIQRTQQEDSAVYLCASSLGRLAGGPGEFFGPGTRLTVL.

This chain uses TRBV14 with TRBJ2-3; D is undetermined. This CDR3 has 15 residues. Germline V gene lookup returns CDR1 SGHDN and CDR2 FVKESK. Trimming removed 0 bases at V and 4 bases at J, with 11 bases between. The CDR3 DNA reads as TGTGCCAGCAGCCAAGATCCCGGTCGGGCAGATACGCAGTATTTT. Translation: CASSQDPGRADTQYF.

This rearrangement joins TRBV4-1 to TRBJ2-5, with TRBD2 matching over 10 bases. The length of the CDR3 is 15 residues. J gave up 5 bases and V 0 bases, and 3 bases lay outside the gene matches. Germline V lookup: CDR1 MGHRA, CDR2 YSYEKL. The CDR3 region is CASSQDLAGEETQYF. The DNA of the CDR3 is TGCGCCAGCAGCCAAGATCTAGCGGGAGAGGAGACCCAGTACTTC.

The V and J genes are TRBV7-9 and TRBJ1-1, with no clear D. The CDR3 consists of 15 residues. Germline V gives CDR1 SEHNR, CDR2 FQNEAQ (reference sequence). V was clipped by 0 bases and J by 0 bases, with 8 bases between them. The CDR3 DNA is TGTGCCAGCAGCTTAGCGCAACAGTTGAACACTGAAGCTTTCTTT. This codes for CASSLAQQLNTEAFF.

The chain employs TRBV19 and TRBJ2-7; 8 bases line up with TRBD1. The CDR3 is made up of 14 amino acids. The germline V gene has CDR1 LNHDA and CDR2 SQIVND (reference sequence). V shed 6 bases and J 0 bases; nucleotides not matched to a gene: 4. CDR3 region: CASRTGGSSYEQYF. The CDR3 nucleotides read TGTGCCAGTAGAACAGGGGGATCCTCCTACGAGCAGTACTTC.

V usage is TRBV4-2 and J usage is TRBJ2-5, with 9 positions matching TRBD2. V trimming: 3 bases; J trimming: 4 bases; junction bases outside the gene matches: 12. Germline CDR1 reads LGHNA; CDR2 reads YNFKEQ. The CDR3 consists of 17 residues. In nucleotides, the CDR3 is TGTGCCAGCAGCCAGGTGTTGAAGCGGGGGGCGGGAGAGACCCAGTACTTC. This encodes CASSQVLKRGAGETQYF.